This TCR beta chain derives from a study of T cell clones after liver transplantation. Overall study context: Third-party-reactive TCRbeta sequences from pre-transplant mixed lymphocyte reactions served as antigen-independent comparators. Study-wide results and caveats: In most of the 8 subjects, circulating graft-donor-reactive CD4 TCRbeta sequences fell significantly after transplant.

Of note for this clone: The target antigen is unknown.

The CDR3 has 13 amino acids. Trimming took 11 bases from V and 5 from J, leaving 15 bases between them. Germline V gives CDR1 SNHLY, CDR2 FYNNEI. Data came from immunoSEQ multiplex PCR; TCRdb stores just in-frame clones and leaves some out. The table includes roughly 70,000 clones, 90% detected once. This rearrangement joins TRBV2 to TRBJ2-2; D ambiguous. The sample consisted of CD4+ T cells from blood, taken before liver transplant. The receptor comes from a human donor who received a liver transplant. CDR3 nucleotide sequence: TGTGCCGACCGCCGAGACCTTACCGGGGAGCTGTTTTTT. Residues: CADRRDLTGELFF.